This TCR beta chain was sequenced in a study of beta chain features in type 1 diabetes. Sequenced material consisted of expressed TCRB transcripts (all of the isolated RNA was reverse transcribed). The method was immunoSEQ multiplex PCR; TCRdb's version includes in-frame clones alone and lacks a portion of them. The sample holds about 220,000 clones, under 13% seen once. This clone was seen a few times. Mismatch with germline at one junction end may stem from a read error. By way of CD45RO/CCR7/CD25/CD127/CD95/CD27, the CD4+ regulatory, stem cell-like memory, central memory and naive cells were sorted. This receptor was identified in a man aged 18 to 29 in good health. Sample: central memory CD4+ T cells from blood.

CDR3 sequence (DNA): TGTTCCAGCAGTGAAGAGCGGGTTAGCACAGATACGCAGTATTTT. The encoded protein is CSSSEERVSTDTQYF. V and J are TRBV2 and TRBJ2-3; D possibly corresponds to TRBD2 (6 bases). Germline loops: CDR1 SNHLY, CDR2 FYNNEI. The CDR3 runs 15 residues.